This T cell receptor (beta chain) was captured in a study of beta chain features in type 1 diabetes. Overall study findings and caveats: TCRB CDR3s were moderately but significantly shorter in Type 1 diabetes patients in all four CD4+ subsets. In patients and controls equally, PCR might favor templates that are shorter. Across patients, naive, central memory and Treg TCRB repertoires exhibited apparently greater similarity than was observed across healthy donors.

All of the isolated RNA was reverse transcribed, so expressed TCRB transcripts were sequenced. Method: immunoSEQ multiplex PCR; TCRdb's copy keeps in-frame clones and lacks some. The repertoire holds roughly 130,000 clones, with about 9.2% as singletons. The authors sorted CD4+ naive, central memory, regulatory and stem cell-like memory cells via CD45RO/CCR7/CD25/CD127/CD95/CD27. CDR3 length: 16 amino acids. In germline, CDR1 is SGHNT, CDR2 YENEEA. The V and J ends lost 4 bases and 4 bases, in that order; junction bases with no gene match: 8. The table lists this clone with a few counts. Antigen unknown.

This chain joins TRBV11-3 and TRBJ2-2; 8 bases fit TRBD1. The sequence came from a man aged 18-30 years in good health. Sequencing was carried out using central memory CD4+ T cells from blood. CDR3 sequence (DNA): TGTGCCAGCAGCTCGACAGGGGCCAAGAGCACCGGGGAGCTGTTTTTT. This encodes CASSSTGAKSTGELFF.